The clone carrying this T cell receptor beta chain was counted between two and nine times. This sample is drawn from a study of blood T cell repertoires in COVID-19. Study-wide background: Samples came from the United States, Italy and Spain, spanning acute and convalescent COVID-19. Sample material is recorded as cDNA or gDNA derived from T cells, B-cell-depleted T cells, or PBMCs.

V was clipped by 0 bases and J by 3 bases, with 11 bases between them. This CDR3 comprises 15 residues. Germline CDR1 is LNHNV and CDR2 is YYDKDF (reference sequence). As processed by the authors: Nucleated cell number was recorded as an estimate derived from reference gene primer amplification. The data were produced by immunoSEQ multiplex PCR, yet TCRdb's version contains in-frame clones alone and is incomplete. V and J calls and clone size are copied from that table; D and trimming were computed from the DNA. Of about 140,000 clones in the sample, 76% are singletons; the top ten hold approximately 4.5%.

Sample: peripheral blood. This TCR was recovered from a woman over 75 with active or convalescent COVID-19. The rearrangement joins TRBV15 to TRBJ1-1; tentatively, D is TRBD1 (6 bases). The CDR3 DNA is TGTGCCACCAGCAGAGATCGGCAGGGGTACACTGAAGCTTTCTTT. This translates into CATSRDRQGYTEAFF.